A selection of T cell receptor beta chains follows, all from one sample in a study of blood T cell repertoires in COVID-19. Sequencing was performed with immunoSEQ multiplex PCR; in TCRdb, only in-frame clones are kept and a portion is missing. The sample yields 210,000 or so clones, 87% seen once. Material for sequencing was peripheral blood. Receptors originate from a woman under 30 who had recovered from COVID-19. Each CDR3 is given with its conserved first and last residue. Fields, in order: CDR3 protein, CDR3 DNA, J gene, V gene, D gene, clone size. A D gene is named only where the DNA matches it firmly. For some rows the clone size is stated as once, few or many, or as a class when expanded; others skip it.

cdr3_aa: CASSSTGFDTEAFF; cdr3_nt: TGTGCCAGCAGTTCGACAGGGTTTGACACTGAAGCTTTCTTT; j_call: TRBJ1-1; v_call: TRBV6-2/TRBV6-3; d_call: TRBD1; clone_size: once
cdr3_aa: CASKDVRGEQYF; cdr3_nt: TGTGCCAGTAAGGATGTCCGGGGAGAGCAGTACTTC; j_call: TRBJ2-7; v_call: TRBV19; d_call: -; clone_size: -
cdr3_aa: CASSQETSGSYEQYF; cdr3_nt: TGCGCCAGCAGCCAAGAGACTAGCGGATCGTACGAGCAGTACTTC; j_call: TRBJ2-7; v_call: TRBV4-1; d_call: TRBD2; clone_size: few
cdr3_aa: CASSVAGGNTEAFF; cdr3_nt: TGTGCCAGCAGCGTAGCGGGGGGGAACACTGAAGCTTTCTTT; j_call: TRBJ1-1; v_call: TRBV9; d_call: -; clone_size: -
cdr3_aa: CSGGQRNTIYF; cdr3_nt: TGCAGCGGTGGACAGCGAAACACCATATATTTT; j_call: TRBJ1-3; v_call: TRBV29-1; d_call: -; clone_size: once
cdr3_aa: CSVPRQGVTQYF; cdr3_nt: TGCAGCGTGCCTCGACAGGGGGTGACCCAGTACTTC; j_call: TRBJ2-5; v_call: TRBV29-1; d_call: TRBD1; clone_size: -
cdr3_aa: CASSPAGGLGNIQYF; cdr3_nt: TGTGCCAGCAGTCCAGCGGGAGGGCTGGGAAACATTCAGTACTTC; j_call: TRBJ2-4; v_call: TRBV27; d_call: TRBD2; clone_size: once
cdr3_aa: CATSRDPIIVQINYGYTF; cdr3_nt: TGTGCCACCAGCAGAGATCCGATCATCGTACAGATTAACTATGGCTACACCTTC; j_call: TRBJ1-2; v_call: TRBV15; d_call: -; clone_size: -
cdr3_aa: CASSLTGTGTTYQPQHF; cdr3_nt: TGTGCCAGCAGTCTCACCGGGACAGGGACAACTTATCAGCCCCAGCATTTT; j_call: TRBJ1-5; v_call: TRBV6-6; d_call: TRBD1; clone_size: -
cdr3_aa: CASRRGDGNTIYF; cdr3_nt: TGTGCCAGCAGGCGGGGTGATGGAAACACCATATATTTT; j_call: TRBJ1-3; v_call: TRBV12-3/TRBV12-4; d_call: -; clone_size: -
cdr3_aa: CAWSLDISGANVLTF; cdr3_nt: TGTGCCTGGAGTTTAGACATCTCTGGGGCCAACGTCCTGACTTTC; j_call: TRBJ2-6; v_call: TRBV30; d_call: -; clone_size: -
cdr3_aa: CASSLVEQGPNTEAFF; cdr3_nt: TGTGCCAGCAGCTTAGTGGAACAGGGGCCTAACACTGAAGCTTTCTTT; j_call: TRBJ1-1; v_call: TRBV7-9; d_call: TRBD1; clone_size: -
cdr3_aa: CASSPQGAKNIQYF; cdr3_nt: TGTGCCAGCAGCCCCCAGGGGGCCAAAAACATTCAGTACTTC; j_call: TRBJ2-4; v_call: TRBV9; d_call: -; clone_size: -
cdr3_aa: CASRDSGTEAFF; cdr3_nt: TGTGCCAGTCGGGACAGTGGCACTGAAGCTTTCTTT; j_call: TRBJ1-1; v_call: TRBV2; d_call: TRBD1; clone_size: -
cdr3_aa: CASSLMISSGANVLTF; cdr3_nt: TGTGCCAGCAGCTTAATGATTAGCTCTGGGGCCAACGTCCTGACTTTC; j_call: TRBJ2-6; v_call: TRBV5-4; d_call: -; clone_size: -
cdr3_aa: CASEAGELFF; cdr3_nt: TGTGCCAGCGAGGCCGGGGAGCTGTTTTTT; j_call: TRBJ2-2; v_call: TRBV25-1; d_call: -; clone_size: few
cdr3_aa: CASTDGGVYGYTF; cdr3_nt: TGTGCCAGTACGGACGGGGGGGTCTATGGCTACACCTTC; j_call: TRBJ1-2; v_call: TRBV19; d_call: -; clone_size: once
cdr3_aa: CASSLGEETGNTIYF; cdr3_nt: TGCGCCAGCAGCTTGGGTGAGGAGACTGGAAACACCATATATTTT; j_call: TRBJ1-3; v_call: TRBV5-1; d_call: -; clone_size: -
cdr3_aa: CASSAVGLAGSNTGELFF; cdr3_nt: TGTGCCAGCAGCGCCGTGGGACTAGCGGGATCGAACACCGGGGAGCTGTTTTTT; j_call: TRBJ2-2; v_call: TRBV6-4; d_call: TRBD2; clone_size: -
cdr3_aa: CASSLSSEYEQYF; cdr3_nt: TGTGCCAGCAGTTTATCCTCTGAGTACGAGCAGTACTTC; j_call: TRBJ2-7; v_call: TRBV27; d_call: -; clone_size: -
cdr3_aa: CASRSGTGEFEAFF; cdr3_nt: TGTGCCAGCAGATCCGGGACAGGGGAGTTTGAAGCTTTCTTT; j_call: TRBJ1-1; v_call: TRBV28; d_call: TRBD1; clone_size: once
cdr3_aa: CATSAGGSTDTQYF; cdr3_nt: TGTGCCACCAGCGCGGGAGGTAGCACAGATACGCAGTATTTT; j_call: TRBJ2-3; v_call: TRBV24-1; d_call: TRBD2; clone_size: -
cdr3_aa: CASSIDWIEDTEAFF; cdr3_nt: TGTGCCAGTAGTATAGACTGGATTGAGGACACTGAAGCTTTCTTT; j_call: TRBJ1-1; v_call: TRBV19; d_call: -; clone_size: -
cdr3_aa: CASSYGHNGYTF; cdr3_nt: TGTGCCAGCAGTTACGGGCACAATGGCTACACCTTC; j_call: TRBJ1-2; v_call: TRBV6-2/TRBV6-3; d_call: -; clone_size: -
cdr3_aa: CASSPTSWETQYF; cdr3_nt: TGTGCCAGCAGTCCGACTAGCTGGGAGACCCAGTACTTC; j_call: TRBJ2-5; v_call: TRBV12-3/TRBV12-4; d_call: TRBD2; clone_size: -
cdr3_aa: CASSFRGNEQYF; cdr3_nt: TGTGCCAGCAGCTTCCGGGGGAACGAGCAGTACTTC; j_call: TRBJ2-7; v_call: TRBV7-2; d_call: -; clone_size: few
cdr3_aa: CASSLVVGAGSYNEQFF; cdr3_nt: TGCGCCAGCAGCTTGGTTGTGGGAGCGGGTAGTTACAATGAGCAGTTCTTC; j_call: TRBJ2-1; v_call: TRBV5-1; d_call: -; clone_size: -
cdr3_aa: CASSLVGLAAYNEQFF; cdr3_nt: TGTGCCAGCAGCTTGGTGGGACTAGCGGCGTACAATGAGCAGTTCTTC; j_call: TRBJ2-1; v_call: TRBV5-4; d_call: TRBD2; clone_size: -
cdr3_aa: CASSPRTGRGELFF; cdr3_nt: TGTGCCAGCAGCCCCAGGACAGGGCGCGGGGAGCTGTTTTTT; j_call: TRBJ2-2; v_call: TRBV9; d_call: TRBD1; clone_size: -
cdr3_aa: CASSGRDRGILQALHF; cdr3_nt: TGTGCCAGCAGTGGCCGGGACAGGGGGATATTACAGGCCCTCCACTTT; j_call: TRBJ1-6; v_call: TRBV25-1; d_call: TRBD1; clone_size: few
cdr3_aa: CASSSSATNEKLFF; cdr3_nt: TGTGCCAGCAGCTCCAGTGCAACTAATGAAAAACTGTTTTTT; j_call: TRBJ1-4; v_call: TRBV7-2; d_call: -; clone_size: -
cdr3_aa: CASSPSGGTGEKLFF; cdr3_nt: TGTGCCAGCAGCCCATCCGGAGGGACGGGTGAAAAACTGTTTTTT; j_call: TRBJ1-4; v_call: TRBV9; d_call: -; clone_size: -
cdr3_aa: CSVAGTEAFF; cdr3_nt: TGCAGCGTAGCCGGGACTGAAGCTTTCTTT; j_call: TRBJ1-1; v_call: TRBV29-1; d_call: -; clone_size: -
cdr3_aa: CASSGGQVNEQFF; cdr3_nt: TGTGCCAGCAGCGGAGGACAGGTTAATGAGCAGTTCTTC; j_call: TRBJ2-1; v_call: TRBV5-4; d_call: TRBD1; clone_size: -
cdr3_aa: CASSSSLGRKNTEAFF; cdr3_nt: TGCGCCAGCAGCTCCAGTTTGGGCAGGAAGAACACTGAAGCTTTCTTT; j_call: TRBJ1-1; v_call: TRBV5-1; d_call: -; clone_size: -
cdr3_aa: CSVEVFGEAFF; cdr3_nt: TGCAGCGTTGAGGTTTTCGGGGAAGCTTTCTTT; j_call: TRBJ1-1; v_call: TRBV29-1; d_call: -; clone_size: once
cdr3_aa: CASTPGVNQPQHF; cdr3_nt: TGTGCCAGCACCCCGGGAGTGAACCAGCCCCAGCATTTT; j_call: TRBJ1-5; v_call: TRBV6-6; d_call: -; clone_size: -
cdr3_aa: CASSTLLGKGETQYF; cdr3_nt: TGTGCCAGCAGTACGCTCCTAGGGAAGGGGGAGACCCAGTACTTC; j_call: TRBJ2-5; v_call: TRBV6-6; d_call: -; clone_size: -
cdr3_aa: CASRDRGNTEAFF; cdr3_nt: TGCGCCAGCAGGGACAGGGGGAACACTGAAGCTTTCTTT; j_call: TRBJ1-1; v_call: TRBV4-3; d_call: TRBD1; clone_size: few
cdr3_aa: CSVEEAPAGHSGNTIYF; cdr3_nt: TGCAGCGTTGAAGAAGCCCCTGCGGGCCACTCTGGAAACACCATATATTTT; j_call: TRBJ1-3; v_call: TRBV29-1; d_call: -; clone_size: -
cdr3_aa: CSAAEQGLEQYF; cdr3_nt: TGCAGCGCCGCTGAACAGGGGCTCGAGCAGTACTTC; j_call: TRBJ2-7; v_call: TRBV29-1; d_call: TRBD1; clone_size: -
cdr3_aa: CASSPGTGDYGYTF; cdr3_nt: TGTGCCAGTAGTCCCGGGACAGGGGACTATGGCTACACCTTC; j_call: TRBJ1-2; v_call: TRBV19; d_call: TRBD1; clone_size: -
cdr3_aa: CASSQAMGRGVYNEQFF; cdr3_nt: TGTGCCAGCAGCCAAGCCATGGGGAGGGGGGTTTACAATGAGCAGTTCTTC; j_call: TRBJ2-1; v_call: TRBV3-1/TRBV3-2; d_call: -; clone_size: -
cdr3_aa: CASSRDRGYEQYF; cdr3_nt: TGTGCCAGCAGTCGGGACAGGGGTTACGAGCAGTACTTC; j_call: TRBJ2-7; v_call: TRBV6-2/TRBV6-3; d_call: TRBD1; clone_size: -
cdr3_aa: CAWSVGTGFTDTQYF; cdr3_nt: TGTGCCTGGAGTGTGGGGACAGGATTCACAGATACGCAGTATTTT; j_call: TRBJ2-3; v_call: TRBV30; d_call: TRBD1; clone_size: -
cdr3_aa: CASSRRDGHNSPLHF; cdr3_nt: TGTGCCAGCTCACGGCGGGACGGCCATAATTCACCCCTCCACTTT; j_call: TRBJ1-6; v_call: TRBV18; d_call: -; clone_size: -
cdr3_aa: CAYDRGVNTEAFF; cdr3_nt: TGTGCCTACGACAGGGGCGTGAACACTGAAGCTTTCTTT; j_call: TRBJ1-1; v_call: TRBV30; d_call: TRBD1; clone_size: once
cdr3_aa: CASSLSSYEQYF; cdr3_nt: TGTGCCAGCAGTTTATCCTCCTACGAGCAGTACTTC; j_call: TRBJ2-7; v_call: TRBV6-5; d_call: -; clone_size: -
cdr3_aa: CASSVGDPWQDSPLHF; cdr3_nt: TGCGCCAGCAGTGTGGGCGACCCCTGGCAGGATTCACCCCTCCACTTT; j_call: TRBJ1-6; v_call: TRBV10-2; d_call: -; clone_size: -
cdr3_aa: CASSPQPGQGESGANVLTF; cdr3_nt: TGTGCCAGCAGCCCCCAACCGGGACAGGGGGAATCGGGGGCCAACGTCCTGACTTTC; j_call: TRBJ2-6; v_call: TRBV9; d_call: TRBD1; clone_size: -
cdr3_aa: CASSIGVVYGYTF; cdr3_nt: TGTGCCAGTAGTATCGGGGTTGTCTATGGCTACACCTTC; j_call: TRBJ1-2; v_call: TRBV19; d_call: -; clone_size: -
cdr3_aa: CASSQTGLAAYEQYF; cdr3_nt: TGTGCCAGCAGCCAAACCGGACTAGCCGCCTACGAGCAGTACTTC; j_call: TRBJ2-7; v_call: TRBV3-1/TRBV3-2; d_call: TRBD2; clone_size: -
cdr3_aa: CASSAGTSSQTQYF; cdr3_nt: TGTGCCAGCAGCGCCGGGACTAGCAGTCAGACCCAGTACTTC; j_call: TRBJ2-5; v_call: TRBV5-6; d_call: TRBD2; clone_size: -
cdr3_aa: CASSSVNNEQFF; cdr3_nt: TGTGCCAGCAGCTCAGTGAACAATGAGCAGTTCTTC; j_call: TRBJ2-1; v_call: TRBV5-8; d_call: -; clone_size: -
cdr3_aa: CASSDLPDRGLRDTQYF; cdr3_nt: TGTGCCAGCAGCGACCTCCCCGACAGGGGGTTAAGGGATACGCAGTATTTT; j_call: TRBJ2-3; v_call: TRBV27; d_call: TRBD1; clone_size: once
cdr3_aa: CASSFSGSSANTGELFF; cdr3_nt: TGTGCCAGCAGCTTTAGCGGGAGCTCCGCGAACACCGGGGAGCTGTTTTTT; j_call: TRBJ2-2; v_call: TRBV11-3; d_call: TRBD2; clone_size: -